The present T cell receptor beta chain was sequenced within a study of T cell repertoires in cytomegalovirus infection (dated by TCRdb to between 2018 and 2021). About the investigation overall: The HLA type of each donor mattered for the analysis, because public TCR beta signatures pointed to carriage of CMV infection along with the matching HLA type.

V loses 1 base of germline sequence and J loses 0 bases, and the interval between the two ends is 6 bases. The germline V gene provides CDR1 SGHTA and CDR2 FQGNSA. The CDR3 measures 14 amino acids from cysteine to phenylalanine. The sequence is cut down to CDR3 DNA, 42 bases in frame from base 1. This clonotype was recorded at least ten times. The antigen this receptor binds is unknown. There are no base qualities to consult, and no much larger clone falls within one base. The reads were generated on an Illumina HiSeq 1500. TCRdb passed the public sequencing reads through fastp at Q25 and MiXCR, retaining productive beta sequences. Each CDR3 protein gets just one entry, which takes the most common genes and DNA from the rows behind it. The sample table lists around 320,000 distinct CDR3 sequences, over 7.5% of them with a count of one. The top ten constitute over 3.5% of the sample. General findings and caveats noted by the study authors: The ex vivo response was dominated by HLA-C-restricted CMV-specific TCR beta clonotypes, and the single most frequent clonotype in two of eight donors was supplied by these HLA-C-restricted clonotypes. In both this cohort and an independent cohort of approximately 350 donors, the cumulative frequency of public TCR beta family members distinguished carriers of CMV infection plus the relevant HLA type.

The sequencing sample was made of PBMCs. Recombination linked TRBV7-2 to TRBJ1-2, with the D segment identity uncertain. This receptor was taken from a human donor in good health (CMV status not recorded). Some clones in this sample may be carry-over from other donors' samples. The CDR3 region reads CASSLGSTNYGYTF. The DNA is as follows: TGTGCCAGCAGCTTAGGCAGCACTAACTATGGCTACACCTTC. With the rest looked up from the reference TRBV7-2 and TRBJ1-2 genes rather than sequenced, the full variable domain is GAGVSQSPSNKVTEKGKDVELRCDPISGHTALYWYRQSLGQGLEFLIYFQGNSAPDKSGLPSDRFSAERTGGSVSTLTIQRTQQEDSAVYLCASSLGSTNYGYTFGSGTRLTVV.